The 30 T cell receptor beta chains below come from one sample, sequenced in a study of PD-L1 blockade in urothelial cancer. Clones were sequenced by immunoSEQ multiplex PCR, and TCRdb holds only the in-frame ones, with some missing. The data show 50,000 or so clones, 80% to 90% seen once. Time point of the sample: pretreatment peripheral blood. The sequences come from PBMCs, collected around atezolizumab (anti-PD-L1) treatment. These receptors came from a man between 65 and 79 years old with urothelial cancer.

CDR3 in DNA: TGTGCCATCAGTGAGTCGGGAGGGAGGGCCGGGGCCAACGTCCTGACTTTC. Translation gives CAISESGGRAGANVLTF. The J gene is TRBJ2-6, the V gene TRBV10-3; 7 positions match TRBD2. The CDR3 extends over 17 amino acids. CDR1 is ENHRY, CDR2 SYGVKD, per germline. J gave up 4 bases and V 0 bases, and 6 bases lay outside the gene matches.

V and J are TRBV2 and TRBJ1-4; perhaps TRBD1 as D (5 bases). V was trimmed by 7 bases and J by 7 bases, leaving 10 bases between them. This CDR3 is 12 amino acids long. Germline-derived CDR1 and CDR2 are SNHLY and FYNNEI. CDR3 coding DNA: TGTGCCAGCACTTGGGGCGTTGAAAAACTGTTTTTT. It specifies CASTWGVEKLFF. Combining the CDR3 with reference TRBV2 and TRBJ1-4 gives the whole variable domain EPEVTQTPSHQVTQMGQEVILRCVPISNHLYFYWYRQILGQKVEFLVSFYNNEISEKSEIFDDQFSVERPDGSNFTLKIRSTKLEDSAMYFCASTWGVEKLFFGSGTQLSVL.

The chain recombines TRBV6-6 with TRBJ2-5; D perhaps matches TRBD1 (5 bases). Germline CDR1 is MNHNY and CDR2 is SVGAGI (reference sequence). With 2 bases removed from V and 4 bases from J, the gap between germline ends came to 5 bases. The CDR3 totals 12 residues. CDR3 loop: CASSYQGETQYF. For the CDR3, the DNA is TGTGCCAGCAGTTACCAGGGAGAGACCCAGTACTTC.

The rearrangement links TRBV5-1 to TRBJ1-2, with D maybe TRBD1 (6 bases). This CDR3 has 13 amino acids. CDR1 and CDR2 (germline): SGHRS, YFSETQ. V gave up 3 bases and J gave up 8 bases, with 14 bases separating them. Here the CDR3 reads CASSSRTVDGYTF. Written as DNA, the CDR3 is TGCGCCAGCAGCTCGCGGACAGTCGACGGCTACACCTTC.

CDR3 nucleotides: TGTGCCAGCTCAGACAGGACAGGGGTGTCCCACGAGCAGTACTTC. It codes for CASSDRTGVSHEQYF. The rearrangement links TRBV18 to TRBJ2-7; 9 nucleotides agree with TRBD1. The germline V gene has CDR1 KGHSH and CDR2 LQKENI. There are 15 residues in the CDR3. Trimming at V came to 5 bases and at J to 5 bases, leaving 10 bases not matched to a gene.

The CDR3 loop reads CASSLSRGDQPQHF. For the CDR3, the DNA is TGTGCCAGCAGTCTGAGCAGGGGAGATCAGCCCCAGCATTTT. This rearrangement joins TRBV28 to TRBJ1-5; D possibly corresponds to TRBD1 (6 bases). Germline CDR1 MDHEN, CDR2 SYDVKM. The CDR3 contains 14 residues. Deletions cut 5 bases from V and 5 bases from J, with 13 bases between.

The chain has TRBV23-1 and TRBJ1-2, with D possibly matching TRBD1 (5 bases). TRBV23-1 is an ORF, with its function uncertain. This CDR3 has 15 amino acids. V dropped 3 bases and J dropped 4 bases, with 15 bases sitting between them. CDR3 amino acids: CASSQGGIEFYGYTF. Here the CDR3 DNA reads TGCGCCAGCAGTCAGGGGGGGATCGAGTTCTATGGCTACACCTTC.

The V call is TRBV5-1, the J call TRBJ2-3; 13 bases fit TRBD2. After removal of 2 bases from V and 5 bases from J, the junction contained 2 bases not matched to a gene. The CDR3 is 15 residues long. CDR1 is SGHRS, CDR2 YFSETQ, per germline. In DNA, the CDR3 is TGCGCCAGCAGCTTAACTAGCGGGAGGGGAGATACGCAGTATTTT. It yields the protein CASSLTSGRGDTQYF.

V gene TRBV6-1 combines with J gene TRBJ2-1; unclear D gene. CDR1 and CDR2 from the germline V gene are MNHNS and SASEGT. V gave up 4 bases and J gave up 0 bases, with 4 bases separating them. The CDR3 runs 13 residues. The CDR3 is CASSVVSYNEQFF. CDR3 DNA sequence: TGTGCCAGCAGTGTAGTCTCCTACAATGAGCAGTTCTTC.

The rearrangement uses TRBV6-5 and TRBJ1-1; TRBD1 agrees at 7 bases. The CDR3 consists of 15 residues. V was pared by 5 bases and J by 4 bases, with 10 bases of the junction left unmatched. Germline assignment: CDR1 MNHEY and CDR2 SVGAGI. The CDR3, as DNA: TGTGCCAGCAGTCGCCCCGGACAGGCAATCACTGAAGCTTTCTTT. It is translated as CASSRPGQAITEAFF.

Here the CDR3 reads CASSLTGGDNEQFF. The DNA for the CDR3 is TGTGCCAGCAGCCTAACAGGGGGGGACAATGAGCAGTTCTTC. The rearrangement uses TRBV28 and TRBJ2-1; TRBD1 might be the D (8 bases). Germline values: CDR1 MDHEN, CDR2 SYDVKM. V lost 6 bases and J 5 bases, leaving 14 bases between the germline ends. CDR3 length equals 14 residues.

The CDR3, as DNA: TGTGCCAGCAGTCTGACAGGGGGCCGCTCGGGCGGCTACACCTTC. This sequence encodes CASSLTGGRSGGYTF. The chain links TRBV5-6 to TRBJ1-2; TRBD1 matches at 10 bases. The ends lost 5 bases at V and 8 bases at J; junction bases unmatched: 12. Germline-derived CDR1 and CDR2 are SGHDT and YYEEEE. The CDR3 extends over 15 amino acids.

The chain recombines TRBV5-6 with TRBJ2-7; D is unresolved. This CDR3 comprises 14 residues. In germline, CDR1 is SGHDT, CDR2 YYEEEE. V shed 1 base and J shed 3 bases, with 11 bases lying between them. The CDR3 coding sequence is TGTGCCAGCAGCTTGTCCGCCACAGACTACGAGCAGTACTTC. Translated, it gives CASSLSATDYEQYF. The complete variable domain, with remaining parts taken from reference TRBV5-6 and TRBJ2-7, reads DAGVTQSPTHLIKTRGQQVTLRCSPKSGHDTVSWYQQALGQGPQFIFQYYEEEERQRGNFPDRFSGHQFPNYSSELNVNALLLGDSALYLCASSLSATDYEQYFGPGTRLTVT.

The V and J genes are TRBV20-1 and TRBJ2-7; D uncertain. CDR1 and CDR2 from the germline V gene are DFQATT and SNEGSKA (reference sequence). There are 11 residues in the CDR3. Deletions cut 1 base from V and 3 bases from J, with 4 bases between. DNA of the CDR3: TGCAGTGCTAGAGCCAACTACGAGCAGTACTTC. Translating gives CSARANYEQYF.

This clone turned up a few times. CDR3 coding DNA: TGTGCCAGCAGTGATAAAGGGACAGGGTTGGACACTGAAGCTTTCTTT. Translating it yields CASSDKGTGLDTEAFF. The chain is built from TRBV2 and TRBJ1-1, with TRBD1 identical over 9 bases. V lost 3 bases and J lost 3; bases outside the gene matches: 8. Looked up from germline, CDR1 is SNHLY and CDR2 is FYNNEI. The CDR3 contains 16 residues.

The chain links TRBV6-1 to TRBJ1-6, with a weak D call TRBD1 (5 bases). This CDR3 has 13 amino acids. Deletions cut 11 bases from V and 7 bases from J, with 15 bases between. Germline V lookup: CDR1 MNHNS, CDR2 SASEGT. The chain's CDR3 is CAGSRGENSPLHF. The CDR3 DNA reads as TGTGCCGGTAGCCGGGGGGAGAATTCACCCCTCCACTTT.

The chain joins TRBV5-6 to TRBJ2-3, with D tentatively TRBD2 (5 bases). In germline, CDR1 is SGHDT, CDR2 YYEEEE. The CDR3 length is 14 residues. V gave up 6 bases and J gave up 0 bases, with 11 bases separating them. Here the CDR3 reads CASTDYISTDTQYF. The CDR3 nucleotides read TGTGCCAGCACAGACTATATAAGCACAGATACGCAGTATTTT. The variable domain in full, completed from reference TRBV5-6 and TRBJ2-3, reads DAGVTQSPTHLIKTRGQQVTLRCSPKSGHDTVSWYQQALGQGPQFIFQYYEEEERQRGNFPDRFSGHQFPNYSSELNVNALLLGDSALYLCASTDYISTDTQYFGPGTRLTVL.

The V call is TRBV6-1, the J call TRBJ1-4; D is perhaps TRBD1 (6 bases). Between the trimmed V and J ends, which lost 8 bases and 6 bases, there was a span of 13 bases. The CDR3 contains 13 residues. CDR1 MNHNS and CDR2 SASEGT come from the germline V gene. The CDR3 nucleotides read TGTGCCAGCCAGGGGTCGGTGTATGAAAAACTGTTTTTT. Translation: CASQGSVYEKLFF.

CDR3 sequence (DNA): TGTGCCAGCAGCCGGACAGGGGGCAGGCAGCCCCAGCATTTT. This sequence encodes CASSRTGGRQPQHF. J is TRBJ1-5 and V is TRBV7-2, with 11 bases matching TRBD1. The CDR3 consists of 14 residues. Trimming cost V 5 bases and J 7 bases; bases outside gene matches: 4. Germline lookup yields CDR1 SGHTA and CDR2 FQGNSA.

The CDR3 loop is CSVLIAGGQQETQYF. The CDR3 bases are TGCAGCGTTCTTATAGCGGGGGGGCAACAAGAGACCCAGTACTTC. V usage is TRBV29-1 and J usage is TRBJ2-5, with 11 positions matching TRBD2. V dropped 5 bases and J dropped 2; count of bases not matched to a gene: 7. The CDR3 has 15 amino acids. Germline values: CDR1 SQVTM, CDR2 ANQGSEA. The full variable domain, with the rest looked up from reference TRBV29-1 and TRBJ2-5, is SAVISQKPSRDICQRGTSLTIQCQVDSQVTMMFWYRQQPGQSLTLIATANQGSEATYESGFVIDKFPISRPNLTFSTLTVSNMSPEDSSIYLCSVLIAGGQQETQYFGPGTRLLVL.

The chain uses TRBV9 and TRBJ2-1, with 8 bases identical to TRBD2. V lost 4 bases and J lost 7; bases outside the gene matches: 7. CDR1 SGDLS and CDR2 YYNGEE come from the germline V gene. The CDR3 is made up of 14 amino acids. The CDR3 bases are TGTGCCAGCAGCCGGGGGGGGCGTGGGAATGAGCAGTTCTTC. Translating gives CASSRGGRGNEQFF.

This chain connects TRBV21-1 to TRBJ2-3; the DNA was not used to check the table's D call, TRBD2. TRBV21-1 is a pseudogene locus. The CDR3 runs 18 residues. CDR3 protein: CASSKALYVWTSGWTEYF. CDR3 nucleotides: TGTGCCAGCAGCAAAGCGCTTTATGTCTGGACTAGCGGGTGGACCGAGTATTTT.

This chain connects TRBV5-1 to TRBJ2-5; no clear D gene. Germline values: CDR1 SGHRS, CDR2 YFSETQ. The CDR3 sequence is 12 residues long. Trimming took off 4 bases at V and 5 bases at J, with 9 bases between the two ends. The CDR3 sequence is CASSTLGETQYF. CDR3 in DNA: TGCGCCAGCAGCACCCTCGGGGAGACCCAGTACTTC. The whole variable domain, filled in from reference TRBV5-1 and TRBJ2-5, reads KAGVTQTPRYLIKTRGQQVTLSCSPISGHRSVSWYQQTPGQGLQFLFEYFSETQRNKGNFPGRFSGRQFSNSRSEMNVSTLELGDSALYLCASSTLGETQYFGPGTRLLVL.

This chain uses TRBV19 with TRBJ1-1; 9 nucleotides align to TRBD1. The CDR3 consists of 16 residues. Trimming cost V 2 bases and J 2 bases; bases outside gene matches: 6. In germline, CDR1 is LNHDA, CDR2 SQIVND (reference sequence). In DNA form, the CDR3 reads TGTGCCAGTAGTATATGGACAGGGGACCCTAACACTGAAGCTTTCTTT. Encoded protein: CASSIWTGDPNTEAFF.

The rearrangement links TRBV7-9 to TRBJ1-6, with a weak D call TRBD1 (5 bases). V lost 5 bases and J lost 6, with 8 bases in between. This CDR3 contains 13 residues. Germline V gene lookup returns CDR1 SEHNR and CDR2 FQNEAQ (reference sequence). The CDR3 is CASSTGVNSPLHF. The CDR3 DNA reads TGTGCCAGCAGCACAGGTGTTAATTCACCCCTCCACTTT.

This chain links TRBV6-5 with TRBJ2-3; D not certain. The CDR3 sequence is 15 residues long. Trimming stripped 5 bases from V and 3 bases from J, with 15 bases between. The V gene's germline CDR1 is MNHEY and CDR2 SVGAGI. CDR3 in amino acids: CASSRVVESTDTQYF. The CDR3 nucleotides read TGTGCCAGCAGTCGTGTCGTTGAGTCTACAGATACGCAGTATTTT.

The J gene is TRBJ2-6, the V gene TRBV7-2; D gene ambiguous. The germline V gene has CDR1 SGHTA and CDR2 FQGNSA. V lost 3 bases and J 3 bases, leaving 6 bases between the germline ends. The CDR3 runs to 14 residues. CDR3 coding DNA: TGTGCCAGCAGCTTTACCGGTGGGGCCAACGTCCTGACTTTC. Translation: CASSFTGGANVLTF.

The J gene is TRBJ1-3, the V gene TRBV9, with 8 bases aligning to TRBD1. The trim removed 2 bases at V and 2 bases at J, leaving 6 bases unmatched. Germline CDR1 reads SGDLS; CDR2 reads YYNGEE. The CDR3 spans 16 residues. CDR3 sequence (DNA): TGTGCCAGCAGCGTTGGACAGGGCGGTCCTGGAAACACCATATATTTT. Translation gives CASSVGQGGPGNTIYF.

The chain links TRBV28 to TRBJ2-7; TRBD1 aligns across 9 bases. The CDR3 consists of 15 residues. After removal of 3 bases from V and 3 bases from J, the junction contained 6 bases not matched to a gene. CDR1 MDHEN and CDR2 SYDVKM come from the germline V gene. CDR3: CASSFPGQGYYEQYF. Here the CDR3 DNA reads TGTGCCAGCAGTTTCCCTGGACAGGGGTACTACGAGCAGTACTTC.

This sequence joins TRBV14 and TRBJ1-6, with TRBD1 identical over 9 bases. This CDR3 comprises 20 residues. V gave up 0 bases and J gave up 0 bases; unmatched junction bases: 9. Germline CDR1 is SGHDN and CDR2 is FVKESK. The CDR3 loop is CASSQDSTGGRRSYNSPLHF. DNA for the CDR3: TGTGCCAGCAGCCAAGATTCGACAGGGGGTAGGCGCTCCTATAATTCACCCCTCCACTTT. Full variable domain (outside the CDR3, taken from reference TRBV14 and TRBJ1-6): EAGVTQFPSHSVIEKGQTVTLRCDPISGHDNLYWYRRVMGKEIKFLLHFVKESKQDESGMPNNRFLAERTGGTYSTLKVQPAELEDSGVYFCASSQDSTGGRRSYNSPLHFGNGTRLTVT.